One and the same sample provided the 19 T cell receptor beta chains below, sequenced in a study of T-cell memory formation after mild COVID-19. TCRdb re-called the 5' RACE reads through MiXCR, storing one row per CDR3 protein. Of 390,000 or so distinct CDR3 sequences in the sample, about 16% were seen once. The source material was PBMCs or a T cell subset sorted from them (not recorded which). All receptors come from a man aged 18 to 29 who had mild COVID-19 (a few samples of this study predate the infection). Cell type and time point are not known.

The V gene is TRBV7-9, the J gene TRBJ2-2; D is uncertain. The CDR3 totals 10 residues. Germline loops: CDR1 SEHNR, CDR2 FQNEAQ (reference sequence). Trimming left V 5 bases short and J 15 bases short, with 10 bases between. In nucleotides, the CDR3 is TGTGCCAGCAGCCTCAAATTTTTGTTTTTT. As protein: CASSLKFLFF.

In this sample, this clonotype turned up a few times. This chain links TRBV27 with TRBJ1-5; 9 nucleotides align to TRBD1. This CDR3 has 17 residues. Germline V gene lookup returns CDR1 MNHEY and CDR2 SMNVEV (reference sequence). J was trimmed by 5 bases and V by 3 bases; bases with no gene match: 11. In nucleotides, the CDR3 is TGTGCCAGCAGTTTGTTTTTTGACAGGGGGAATGATCAGCCCCAGCATTTT. The encoded protein is CASSLFFDRGNDQPQHF.

This clonotype has at least ten counts. The chain combines TRBV5-6 with TRBJ2-5; D tentatively reads TRBD1 or TRBD2 (6 bases each). CDR3 length: 14 amino acids. V was clipped by 1 base and J by 4 bases, with 11 bases between them. Germline CDR1 reads SGHDT; CDR2 reads YYEEEE. The CDR3 coding sequence is TGTGCCAGCAGCTTGCGGGGGCGTTCAGAGACCCAGTACTTC. It yields the protein CASSLRGRSETQYF.

This clonotype was detected only a few times. The chain carries TRBV7-9 and TRBJ1-2, with a possible D match to TRBD1 (6 bases). Looked up from germline, CDR1 is SEHNR and CDR2 is FQNEAQ (reference sequence). There are 14 residues in the CDR3. Trimming pared 5 bases from V and 4 bases from J, leaving 14 bases between. CDR3 coding DNA: TGTGCCAGCAGCCCGCAGGACAGCAGCTATGGCTACACCTTC. Its translation: CASSPQDSSYGYTF.

The chain uses TRBV5-4 and TRBJ1-1; D gene ambiguous. The CDR3 spans 12 residues. Trimming removed 4 bases at V and 2 bases at J, with 6 bases between. Germline CDR1 is SGHNT and CDR2 is YYREEE (reference sequence). The CDR3 is CASSELNTEAFF. CDR3 nucleotides: TGTGCCAGCAGCGAATTAAACACTGAAGCTTTCTTT.

The chain recombines TRBV10-3 with TRBJ2-3; no clear D gene. Trimming cost V 5 bases and J 8 bases, with 14 bases left between them. Germline CDR1 reads ENHRY; CDR2 reads SYGVKD. This CDR3 spans 13 amino acids. CDR3 region: CAISSDPAGTQYF. As DNA, the CDR3 is TGTGCCATCAGTTCAGACCCGGCCGGTACGCAGTATTTT.

Concerning this clonotype: Germline is not matched at one junction end, which may reflect a read error. The rearrangement uses TRBV4-2 and TRBJ1-1; D is perhaps TRBD1 (5 bases). In germline, CDR1 is LGHNA, CDR2 YNFKEQ. The length of the CDR3 is 14 residues. This CDR3 is CASSQVAGRVPEGF. CDR3 coding DNA: TGTGCCAGCAGCCAAGTTGCGGGTCGAGTCCCGGAGGGGTTT.

This clonotype was detected only a few times. This chain uses TRBV5-6 with TRBJ1-2, with D perhaps matching TRBD1 (6 bases). The length of the CDR3 is 14 residues. Germline loops: CDR1 SGHDT, CDR2 YYEEEE. V lost 2 bases and J 2 bases, leaving 10 bases between the germline ends. For the CDR3, the DNA is TGTGCCAGCAGCTTAGATACAGGGAACTATGGCTACACCTTC. Translated: CASSLDTGNYGYTF.

The rearrangement joins TRBV21-1 to TRBJ1-2; TRBD1 is the table's D call and was not checked against the DNA. TRBV21-1 is a listed pseudogene. The CDR3 is made up of 13 amino acids. This chain's CDR3 is CASPQGGNYGYTF. The CDR3 DNA reads TGTGCCAGCCCGCAGGGAGGTAACTATGGCTACACCTTC.

The chain is built from TRBV5-1 and TRBJ2-1, with 10 bases identical to TRBD2. This CDR3 has 17 residues. The V and J ends lost 3 bases and 7 bases, in that order; junction bases with no gene match: 13. CDR1 is SGHRS and CDR2 is YFSETQ in the germline V gene. Here the CDR3 reads CASSWRASGGESNEQFF. The CDR3 coding sequence is TGCGCCAGCAGCTGGAGGGCAAGCGGGGGGGAGTCAAATGAGCAGTTCTTC.

The sample holds a few counts of this clonotype. The J gene is TRBJ1-3, the V gene TRBV5-1, with D perhaps matching TRBD1 (6 bases). The germline gives CDR1 SGHRS, CDR2 YFSETQ. V shed 5 bases and J shed 4 bases, with 13 bases lying between them. The CDR3 runs to 14 residues. This CDR3 reads CASSTGTSGNTIYF. The CDR3 DNA follows: TGCGCCAGCAGTACTGGGACATCCGGAAACACCATATATTTT. The full variable domain, with the rest looked up from reference TRBV5-1 and TRBJ1-3, is KAGVTQTPRYLIKTRGQQVTLSCSPISGHRSVSWYQQTPGQGLQFLFEYFSETQRNKGNFPGRFSGRQFSNSRSEMNVSTLELGDSALYLCASSTGTSGNTIYFGEGSWLTVV.

This clonotype was detected only a few times. The CDR3 is CASSDRGRVTEAFF. The CDR3 DNA is TGTGCCAGCAGTGACAGGGGGCGGGTCACTGAAGCTTTCTTT. The chain is built from TRBV6-6 and TRBJ1-1; 10 nucleotides align to TRBD1. Losses at the gene ends were 5 bases for V and 4 bases for J; bases not matched to a gene: 4. There are 14 residues in the CDR3. Per the germline V gene, CDR1 is MNHNY and CDR2 is SVGAGI (reference sequence).

The V and J genes are TRBV4-3 and TRBJ2-3; 10 bases align to TRBD2. Germline V lookup: CDR1 LGHNA, CDR2 YSLEER. V lost 0 bases and J lost 3; bases outside the gene matches: 12. The CDR3 runs to 19 residues. Here the CDR3 DNA reads TGCGCCAGCAGCCAAGATCCCCCCGCTAGCGGGGGTGTGACAGATACGCAGTATTTT. Amino acid sequence: CASSQDPPASGGVTDTQYF.

The chain employs TRBV5-4 and TRBJ2-7; a possible D gene is TRBD1 (6 bases). The V end was cut by 1 base, the J end by 4 bases, with 9 bases between. The CDR3 totals 13 residues. Germline V gives CDR1 SGHNT, CDR2 YYREEE (reference sequence). CDR3 DNA: TGTGCCAGCAGCTTGACACAGGGTTACGAGCAGTACTTC. This translates into CASSLTQGYEQYF.

The chain has TRBV6-5 and TRBJ1-5; tentative D call: TRBD1 (6 bases). V lost 0 bases and J lost 6, with 12 bases in between. This CDR3 contains 15 residues. From germline, CDR1 is MNHEY and CDR2 SVGAGI. The CDR3 region is CASSYSKQGGQPQHF. CDR3 in DNA: TGTGCCAGCAGTTACTCGAAACAGGGAGGTCAGCCCCAGCATTTT.

This clonotype turned up a few times. The chain combines TRBV6-2 or TRBV6-3 with TRBJ2-7, with D possibly being TRBD1 (5 bases). CDR3 size: 13 residues. V was pared by 7 bases and J by 3 bases, with 13 bases between. Germline loops: CDR1 MNHEY, CDR2 SVGEGT. The CDR3 protein is CASTRETHYEQYV. Here the CDR3 DNA reads TGTGCCAGCACCAGGGAAACCCACTACGAGCAGTACGTC.

This clonotype was counted between two and nine times. The gene calls are TRBV7-9 and TRBJ2-3, with a possible D match to TRBD2 (6 bases). The CDR3 totals 15 residues. With 7 bases removed from V and 1 base from J, the gap between germline ends came to 15 bases. Germline CDR1 and CDR2: SEHNR and FQNEAQ (reference sequence). For the CDR3, the DNA is TGTGCCAGCACCCCTCCCCAGCGGGGCACAGATACGCAGTATTTT. This encodes CASTPPQRGTDTQYF. Full variable domain (rest looked up from reference TRBV7-9 and TRBJ2-3): DTGVSQNPRHKITKRGQNVTFRCDPISEHNRLYWYRQTLGQGPEFLTYFQNEAQLEKSRLLSDRFSAERPKGSFSTLEIQRTEQGDSAMYLCASTPPQRGTDTQYFGPGTRLTVL.

A few counts support this clonotype. The chain has TRBV4-3 and TRBJ1-4, with TRBD1 matching over 7 bases. Trimming cost V 8 bases and J 8 bases; bases outside gene matches: 8. The CDR3 runs to 13 residues. CDR1 is LGHNA and CDR2 is YSLEER in the germline V gene. CDR3 nucleotides: TGCGCCAGCGGAATGACAGGGTACGAAAAACTGTTTTTT. It is translated as CASGMTGYEKLFF.

CDR3 amino acids: CASSLEVTTSYEQYF. The CDR3 bases are TGCGCCAGCAGCTTGGAGGTAACTACTTCCTACGAGCAGTACTTC. The chain has TRBV5-1 and TRBJ2-7; D gene ambiguous. V was clipped by 0 bases and J by 1 base, with 11 bases between them. CDR1 and CDR2 (germline): SGHRS, YFSETQ. This CDR3 comprises 15 residues.